This is a list of T cell receptor beta chains from one sample in a study of T-cell reconstitution after alpha-beta-depleted transplantation in children. TCRdb reprocessed the PCR reads via MiXCR and lists one record per CDR3 protein. The sample carries about 240,000 distinct CDR3 sequences, about a quarter recorded once. Sample: PBMCs, taken before TCRalphabeta/CD19-depleted stem cell transplant. The receptors shown here come from a girl between 2 and 10 years old with Fanconi anemia, due to receive a stem cell transplant. Both conserved end residues are trimmed from each CDR3. Fields, in order: D gene, J gene, V gene, CDR3 protein. D genes are given only for firm matches.

d_call: TRBD1; j_call: TRBJ1-1; v_call: TRBV27; cdr3_aa: ASRPGQMNTEAF
d_call: TRBD2; j_call: TRBJ2-3; v_call: TRBV7-2; cdr3_aa: ASSPGLAADTQY
d_call: -; j_call: TRBJ2-7; v_call: TRBV5-1; cdr3_aa: ASSLVRGGEQY
d_call: -; j_call: TRBJ2-3; v_call: TRBV20-1; cdr3_aa: SARVHWTDTQY
d_call: -; j_call: TRBJ2-1; v_call: TRBV21-1; cdr3_aa: ASSKGRFPKIEDGEQF
d_call: -; j_call: TRBJ1-1; v_call: TRBV28; cdr3_aa: ASSRWNTEAF
d_call: -; j_call: TRBJ2-7; v_call: TRBV20-1; cdr3_aa: SARGIRYEQY
d_call: -; j_call: TRBJ2-1; v_call: TRBV20-1; cdr3_aa: SAIALGGFSYNEQF
d_call: -; j_call: TRBJ2-7; v_call: TRBV20-1; cdr3_aa: SASKGRTYEQY
d_call: TRBD2; j_call: TRBJ2-3; v_call: TRBV6-1; cdr3_aa: ASNRAGKSTDTQY
d_call: TRBD1; j_call: TRBJ2-5; v_call: TRBV5-1; cdr3_aa: ASSFGQGALETQY
d_call: TRBD1; j_call: TRBJ2-7; v_call: TRBV29-1; cdr3_aa: SVEGLGQAYEQY
d_call: -; j_call: TRBJ2-5; v_call: TRBV5-1; cdr3_aa: ASKRGDRETQY
d_call: -; j_call: TRBJ2-7; v_call: TRBV5-1; cdr3_aa: ASSLGRSYEQY
d_call: -; j_call: TRBJ2-1; v_call: TRBV7-2; cdr3_aa: ASSLGLTQF
d_call: TRBD2; j_call: TRBJ2-7; v_call: TRBV7-9; cdr3_aa: ASSPGGPGFYEQY
d_call: -; j_call: TRBJ1-1; v_call: TRBV11-2; cdr3_aa: ASSPGWDLNTEAF
d_call: -; j_call: TRBJ2-7; v_call: TRBV6-5; cdr3_aa: ASSYSSGVHYEQY
d_call: TRBD2; j_call: TRBJ2-2; v_call: TRBV12-3/TRBV12-4; cdr3_aa: ASSTLELAGIITGELF
d_call: -; j_call: TRBJ2-3; v_call: TRBV5-5; cdr3_aa: ASSKKAGTRGDTQY
d_call: TRBD1; j_call: TRBJ2-3; v_call: TRBV24-1; cdr3_aa: ATSETGGRPDTQY
d_call: TRBD2; j_call: TRBJ2-1; v_call: TRBV24-1; cdr3_aa: ATSDLKAGTSANNEQF
d_call: -; j_call: TRBJ2-7; v_call: TRBV12-3/TRBV12-4; cdr3_aa: ASSLRAGQY
d_call: TRBD2; j_call: TRBJ2-1; v_call: TRBV2; cdr3_aa: ASSEANRLAGGIESSYNEQF
d_call: TRBD1; j_call: TRBJ1-2; v_call: TRBV25-1; cdr3_aa: ASSYPGGYGYT
d_call: -; j_call: TRBJ2-4; v_call: TRBV7-3; cdr3_aa: ASSSNLARGLLAKNIQY
d_call: -; j_call: TRBJ2-1; v_call: TRBV13; cdr3_aa: ASGYGPGTLPDEQF
d_call: -; j_call: TRBJ1-2; v_call: TRBV29-1; cdr3_aa: SVEDLYGYT
d_call: -; j_call: TRBJ2-7; v_call: TRBV10-3; cdr3_aa: AIRQPASSYEQY
d_call: -; j_call: TRBJ2-7; v_call: TRBV7-3; cdr3_aa: ASSPTGGVAYEQY
d_call: TRBD2; j_call: TRBJ2-7; v_call: TRBV7-9; cdr3_aa: ASSYLAGSYEQY
d_call: -; j_call: TRBJ2-5; v_call: TRBV5-1; cdr3_aa: ASSLVGPAGETQY
d_call: TRBD1; j_call: TRBJ2-1; v_call: TRBV29-1; cdr3_aa: SVDRDRGFLEQF
d_call: TRBD2; j_call: TRBJ2-1; v_call: TRBV29-1; cdr3_aa: SVGALAGDGEQF
d_call: TRBD1; j_call: TRBJ2-1; v_call: TRBV5-6; cdr3_aa: ASSLTGEDEQF
d_call: TRBD1; j_call: TRBJ2-5; v_call: TRBV12-3/TRBV12-4; cdr3_aa: ASRDRGQETQY
d_call: -; j_call: TRBJ2-3; v_call: TRBV20-1; cdr3_aa: SAWDFKTGTDTQY
d_call: -; j_call: TRBJ2-4; v_call: TRBV6-2/TRBV6-3; cdr3_aa: ASSSGYKNIQY